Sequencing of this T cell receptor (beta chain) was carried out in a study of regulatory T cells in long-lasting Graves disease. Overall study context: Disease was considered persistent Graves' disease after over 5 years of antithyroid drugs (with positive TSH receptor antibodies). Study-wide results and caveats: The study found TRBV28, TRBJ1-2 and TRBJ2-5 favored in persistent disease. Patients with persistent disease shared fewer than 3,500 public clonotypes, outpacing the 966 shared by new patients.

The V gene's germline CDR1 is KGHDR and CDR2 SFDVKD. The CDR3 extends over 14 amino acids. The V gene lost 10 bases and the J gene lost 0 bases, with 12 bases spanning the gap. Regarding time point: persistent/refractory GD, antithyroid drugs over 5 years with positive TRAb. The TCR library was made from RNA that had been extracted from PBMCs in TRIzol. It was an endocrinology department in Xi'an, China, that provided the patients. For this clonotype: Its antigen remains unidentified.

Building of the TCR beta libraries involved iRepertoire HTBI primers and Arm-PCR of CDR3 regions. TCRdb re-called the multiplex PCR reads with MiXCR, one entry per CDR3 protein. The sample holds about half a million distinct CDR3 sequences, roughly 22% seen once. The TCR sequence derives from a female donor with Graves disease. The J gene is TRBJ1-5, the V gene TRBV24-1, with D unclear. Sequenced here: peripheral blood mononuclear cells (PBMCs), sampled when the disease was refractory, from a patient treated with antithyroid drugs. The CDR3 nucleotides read TGTGCCACATCAAGAGAAAGTAGCAATCAGCCCCAGCATTTT. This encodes CATSRESSNQPQHF.